The 4 T cell receptor beta chains presented below share a single source sample, sequenced in a study of cytomegalovirus exposure and HLA in healthy donors. The PCR ran on 60 Vbeta and 13 Jbeta primers. Sequencing was performed with immunoSEQ multiplex PCR; in TCRdb, only in-frame clones are kept and a portion is missing. The sample has more than 150,000 clones; over 65% are singletons. Sequencing was carried out using PBMCs. The receptors derive from a woman in her fifties or sixties in good health and CMV-seropositive.

The rearrangement links TRBV10-3 to TRBJ2-1, with 11 nucleotides matching TRBD1. This CDR3 is built from 14 residues. The V gene's germline CDR1 is ENHRY and CDR2 SYGVKD. V gave up 6 bases and J gave up 9 bases; unmatched junction bases: 7. DNA for the CDR3: TGTGCCATCAGGGACAGGGGGCAAGGCGGTGAGCAGTTCTTC. Encoded protein: CAIRDRGQGGEQFF.

This clone was detected only a few times. The chain links TRBV7-2 to TRBJ1-2; D remains unclear. The germline CDR1 and CDR2 sequences are SGHTA and FQGNSA. The CDR3 sequence is 13 residues long. Trimming took off 0 bases at V and 3 bases at J, with 5 bases between the two ends. Here the CDR3 reads CASSLAQHYGYTF. CDR3 nucleotides: TGTGCCAGCAGCTTAGCACAGCACTATGGCTACACCTTC.

The chain recombines TRBV5-4 with TRBJ2-7; possible D gene TRBD1, 5 bases. The CDR3 is 14 residues long. The V end was cut by 2 bases, the J end by 3 bases, with 12 bases between. CDR1 SGHNT and CDR2 YYREEE come from the germline V gene (reference sequence). CDR3 sequence: CASSFGQSVYEQYF. The CDR3 coding sequence is TGTGCCAGCAGCTTCGGACAAAGCGTCTACGAGCAGTACTTC.

This chain joins TRBV9 and TRBJ2-1; TRBD2 matches 13 bases. Trimming cost V 4 bases and J 4 bases; bases outside gene matches: 20. CDR1 and CDR2 from the germline V gene are SGDLS and YYNGEE. The CDR3 has 21 residues. The CDR3 here is CASSSGGGTSGVRTVYNEQFF. The DNA for the CDR3 is TGTGCCAGCAGCTCAGGGGGGGGGACTAGCGGGGTTCGGACTGTGTACAATGAGCAGTTCTTC. Complete variable domain (other parts from reference TRBV9 and TRBJ2-1): DSGVTQTPKHLITATGQRVTLRCSPRSGDLSVYWYQQSLDQGLQFLIQYYNGEERAKGNILERFSAQQFPDLHSELNLSSLELGDSALYFCASSSGGGTSGVRTVYNEQFFGPGTRLTVL.